This T cell receptor (beta chain) was sequenced for a study of blood T cells in healthy people across ages. Broader study findings: Donors of long life had a larger count of naive CD4+ cells and greater diversity than aged donors. Without sorted subsets, naive and antigen-experienced compartments could not be conclusively compared.

Isolation recovered at least 7 million PBMCs from every sample. The CDR3 loop spans 13 amino acids. CDR1 is MDHEN, CDR2 SYDVKM, per germline. Trimming took 10 bases from V and 3 from J; bases not matched to a gene: 5. A note on this clonotype: Its antigen is unknown.

A J-beta primer mix and a sample-barcoded 5' primer were used in a second PCR of about 7 to 11 cycles. Each cDNA molecule was tagged by a template-switch adaptor with 12 random nucleotides. MiXCR, run by TCRdb on the 5' RACE reads, gives a single entry per CDR3 protein. The sample includes some 860,000 distinct CDR3 sequences, about 56% of them seen just once. This TCR was recovered from a man aged 40-49 years in good health. The chain joins TRBV28 to TRBJ2-7; TRBD2 aligns across 11 bases. The sequencing sample was made of blood. In DNA, the CDR3 is TGTGCCACAGAGGGGACTAGCGGCTACGAGCAGTACTTC. Its protein product is CATEGTSGYEQYF.